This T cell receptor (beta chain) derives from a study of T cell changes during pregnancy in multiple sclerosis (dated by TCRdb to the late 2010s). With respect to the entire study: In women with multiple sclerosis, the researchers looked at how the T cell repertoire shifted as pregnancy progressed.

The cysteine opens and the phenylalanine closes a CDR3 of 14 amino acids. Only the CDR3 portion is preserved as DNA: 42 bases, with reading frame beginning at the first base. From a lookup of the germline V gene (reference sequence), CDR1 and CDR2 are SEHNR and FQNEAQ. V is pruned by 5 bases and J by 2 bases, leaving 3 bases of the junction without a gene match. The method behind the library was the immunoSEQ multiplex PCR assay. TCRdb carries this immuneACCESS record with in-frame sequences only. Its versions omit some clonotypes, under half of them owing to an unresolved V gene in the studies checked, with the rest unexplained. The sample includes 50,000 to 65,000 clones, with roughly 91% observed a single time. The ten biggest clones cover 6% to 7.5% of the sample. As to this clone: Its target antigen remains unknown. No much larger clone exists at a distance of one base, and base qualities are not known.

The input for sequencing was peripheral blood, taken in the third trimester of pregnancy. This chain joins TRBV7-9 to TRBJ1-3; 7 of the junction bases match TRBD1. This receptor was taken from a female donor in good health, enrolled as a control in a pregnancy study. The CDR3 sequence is CASSPTGAGNTIYF. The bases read TGTGCCAGCAGCCCCACAGGGGCTGGAAACACCATATATTTT.